Sequencing of this T cell receptor beta chain was carried out in a study of T-cell memory formation after mild COVID-19. This clonotype was counted between two and nine times. V gave up 5 bases and J gave up 1 base, with 13 bases separating them. The CDR3 spans 15 residues. In germline, CDR1 is SGHTA, CDR2 FQGTGA. Via MiXCR, TCRdb re-called the 5' RACE reads, giving one row per CDR3 protein. The sample shows 130,000 to 150,000 distinct CDR3 sequences, roughly 21% of them seen only once. The TCR originated in an adult woman who had mild COVID-19 (a few samples of this study predate the infection). Cell type and time point are not known. V gene TRBV7-3 combines with J gene TRBJ2-3; D remains ambiguous. The sequenced material came from PBMCs or a T cell subset sorted from them (not recorded which). For the CDR3, the DNA is TGTGCCAGCAGCCTCTACAACACCCGCACAGATACGCAGTATTTT. Protein sequence: CASSLYNTRTDTQYF.